The rows below give T cell receptor beta chains drawn from one sample of a study of human T cells and chemical hapten exposure. MiXCR, run by TCRdb on the RACE reads, gives a single entry per CDR3 protein. The sample holds a few hundred thousand distinct CDR3 sequences, roughly 6.3% seen once. The source material was whole blood, sampled in connection with sensitization to the hapten diphenylcyclopropenone (DPC). Receptor source: a woman aged 18-29 years with alopecia areata. Some clones in this sample may be carry-over from other donors' samples. Each CDR3 is given with its conserved first and last residue. Fields, in order: D gene, V gene, J gene, clone size, CDR3 DNA, CDR3 protein. The D gene is left open where the match is weak. Rows give clone size only sometimes, using once, few, many, or a class for an expanded clone.

d_call: .; v_call: TRBV6-6; j_call: TRBJ2-2; clone_size: .; cdr3_nt: TGTGCCAGCAGTTGGACAGGACAGGGAGGGACCGGGGAGCTGTTTTTT; cdr3_aa: CASSWTGQGGTGELFF
d_call: .; v_call: TRBV7-9; j_call: TRBJ2-2; clone_size: many; cdr3_nt: TGTGCCAGCAGCTCGGCGTATGGCGGGGAGCTGTTTTTT; cdr3_aa: CASSSAYGGELFF
d_call: .; v_call: TRBV27; j_call: TRBJ1-6; clone_size: .; cdr3_nt: TGTGCCAGCAGTGAGGTGGTTAATTCACCCCTCCACTTT; cdr3_aa: CASSEVVNSPLHF
d_call: TRBD2; v_call: TRBV6-4; j_call: TRBJ2-3; clone_size: .; cdr3_nt: TGTGCCAGCAGGGGTAGCGGGGATTCAGATACGCAGTATTTT; cdr3_aa: CASRGSGDSDTQYF
d_call: TRBD2; v_call: TRBV20-1; j_call: TRBJ2-5; clone_size: few; cdr3_nt: TGCAGTGCTAGAGATCTAAGGGGACTAGTACAAGAGACCCAGTACTTC; cdr3_aa: CSARDLRGLVQETQYF
d_call: .; v_call: TRBV10-3; j_call: TRBJ1-1; clone_size: many; cdr3_nt: TGTGCCATCAGCACCCAGGGAACTGAAGCTTTCTTT; cdr3_aa: CAISTQGTEAFF
d_call: TRBD1; v_call: TRBV7-2; j_call: TRBJ1-1; clone_size: many; cdr3_nt: TGTGCCAGCAGCCCCCCGGGACAGGGTTTGAGAAGAGCTTTCTTT; cdr3_aa: CASSPPGQGLRRAFF
d_call: .; v_call: TRBV7-9; j_call: TRBJ1-1; clone_size: .; cdr3_nt: TGTGCCAGCAGCTTAGATCAGGGAGCGAGACGGGAAGCTTTCTTT; cdr3_aa: CASSLDQGARREAFF
d_call: .; v_call: TRBV6-2/TRBV6-3; j_call: TRBJ2-2; clone_size: few; cdr3_nt: TGTGCCAGCAGTTATCCCGGGGAGCTGTTTTTT; cdr3_aa: CASSYPGELFF
d_call: .; v_call: TRBV28; j_call: TRBJ2-7; clone_size: few; cdr3_nt: TGTGCCAGCAGACAGGCGACCTACGAGCAGTACTTC; cdr3_aa: CASRQATYEQYF
d_call: .; v_call: TRBV3-1; j_call: TRBJ1-1; clone_size: few; cdr3_nt: TGTGCCAGCAGCCCGGACACTACTAACACTGAAGCTTTCTTT; cdr3_aa: CASSPDTTNTEAFF
d_call: .; v_call: TRBV9; j_call: TRBJ1-2; clone_size: many; cdr3_nt: TGTGCCAGCAGCGCACAGGCATTTGTTGGCTACACCTTC; cdr3_aa: CASSAQAFVGYTF
d_call: .; v_call: TRBV9; j_call: TRBJ2-3; clone_size: .; cdr3_nt: TGTGCCAGCAGCGTCCAGGGGGGCCCGGATACGCAGTATTTT; cdr3_aa: CASSVQGGPDTQYF
d_call: TRBD2; v_call: TRBV7-2; j_call: TRBJ2-5; clone_size: many; cdr3_nt: TGTGCCAGCAGACCCGGGACTAGCGGGGGGATACCCCAAGAGACCCAGTACTTC; cdr3_aa: CASRPGTSGGIPQETQYF
d_call: .; v_call: TRBV20-1; j_call: TRBJ1-3; clone_size: .; cdr3_nt: TGCAGTGCTAGGATAGGGGGAACTGGAAACACCATATATTTT; cdr3_aa: CSARIGGTGNTIYF
d_call: .; v_call: TRBV6-6; j_call: TRBJ1-5; clone_size: many; cdr3_nt: TGTGCCAGCACCCTAAGTTCCGGGGGCAATCAGCCCCAGCATTTT; cdr3_aa: CASTLSSGGNQPQHF
d_call: .; v_call: TRBV15; j_call: TRBJ2-7; clone_size: .; cdr3_nt: TGTGCCACCAGCAGAGGCTTTCGAGACGAGCAGTACTTC; cdr3_aa: CATSRGFRDEQYF
d_call: TRBD1; v_call: TRBV10-3; j_call: TRBJ1-3; clone_size: many; cdr3_nt: TGTGCCATCAGTGACGGGACAGCCGGAAACACCATATATTTT; cdr3_aa: CAISDGTAGNTIYF
d_call: TRBD1; v_call: TRBV7-9; j_call: TRBJ1-6; clone_size: many; cdr3_nt: TGTGCCAGCAGCACTGAGGACAGGGGCAAGGATAATTCACCCCTCCACTTT; cdr3_aa: CASSTEDRGKDNSPLHF
d_call: .; v_call: TRBV25-1; j_call: TRBJ2-3; clone_size: few; cdr3_nt: TGTGCCAGCATGGGGAACCCAGATACGCAGTATTTT; cdr3_aa: CASMGNPDTQYF
d_call: .; v_call: TRBV20-1; j_call: TRBJ1-1; clone_size: many; cdr3_nt: TGCAGTGCTAGACGGGGGGCAAGAGTTGATGAAGCTTTCTTT; cdr3_aa: CSARRGARVDEAFF
d_call: TRBD2; v_call: TRBV12-3/TRBV12-4; j_call: TRBJ2-7; clone_size: .; cdr3_nt: TGTGCCAGCAGCGCGAGAGCGGGGTCCTCCTACGAGCAGTACTTC; cdr3_aa: CASSARAGSSYEQYF
d_call: TRBD2; v_call: TRBV9; j_call: TRBJ2-3; clone_size: few; cdr3_nt: TGTGCCAGCAGCTTCCGATGGGAGGGAGAGACAGATACGCAGTATTTT; cdr3_aa: CASSFRWEGETDTQYF
d_call: .; v_call: TRBV20-1; j_call: TRBJ2-3; clone_size: .; cdr3_nt: TGCAGTGCTACCCGCCTGGATACGCAGTATTTT; cdr3_aa: CSATRLDTQYF
d_call: .; v_call: TRBV27; j_call: TRBJ2-6; clone_size: few; cdr3_nt: TGTGCCAGCAGTACGGTTGGTGGGGGCGCTGGGGCCAACGTCCTGACTTTC; cdr3_aa: CASSTVGGGAGANVLTF
d_call: .; v_call: TRBV29-1; j_call: TRBJ1-1; clone_size: many; cdr3_nt: TGCAGCGTGGCCGGGTTGGGAAATGAAGCTTTCTTT; cdr3_aa: CSVAGLGNEAFF
d_call: TRBD1; v_call: TRBV12-3/TRBV12-4; j_call: TRBJ1-1; clone_size: many; cdr3_nt: TGTGCCAGCAGCAGGGGACAGTACACTGAAGCTTTCTTT; cdr3_aa: CASSRGQYTEAFF
d_call: .; v_call: TRBV6-1; j_call: TRBJ2-5; clone_size: few; cdr3_nt: TGTGCCAGCAGTACCGGAGGGTCTGCAGAGACCCAGTACTTC; cdr3_aa: CASSTGGSAETQYF
d_call: .; v_call: TRBV3-1; j_call: TRBJ2-3; clone_size: .; cdr3_nt: TGTGCCAGCAGACCCACTGGAGGGCGGGGGCTATTCACAGATACGCAGTATTTT; cdr3_aa: CASRPTGGRGLFTDTQYF
d_call: TRBD2; v_call: TRBV11-2; j_call: TRBJ2-5; clone_size: .; cdr3_nt: TGTGCCAGCAGCTTATGGGGACTAGCGGAAATAGAGACCCAGTACTTC; cdr3_aa: CASSLWGLAEIETQYF
d_call: .; v_call: TRBV7-8; j_call: TRBJ2-3; clone_size: few; cdr3_nt: TGTGCCAGCAGACAAGCGGGAGATACGCAGTATTTT; cdr3_aa: CASRQAGDTQYF
d_call: .; v_call: TRBV10-3; j_call: TRBJ2-5; clone_size: .; cdr3_nt: TGTGCCATCAGTGAGTCTGGCAGGGCCCAAGAGACCCAGTACTTC; cdr3_aa: CAISESGRAQETQYF
d_call: .; v_call: TRBV18; j_call: TRBJ1-2; clone_size: .; cdr3_nt: TGTGCCAGCTCACCATTGGTTGTCCGGAGGGGCTACACCTTC; cdr3_aa: CASSPLVVRRGYTF
d_call: .; v_call: TRBV11-2; j_call: TRBJ1-1; clone_size: few; cdr3_nt: TGTGCCAGCAGCCCCCAAGGAAATACGAACACTGAAGCTTTCTTT; cdr3_aa: CASSPQGNTNTEAFF
d_call: TRBD1; v_call: TRBV9; j_call: TRBJ1-2; clone_size: .; cdr3_nt: TGTGCCAGCACCCGACAGGGGTCAACCTTCTATGGCTACACCTTC; cdr3_aa: CASTRQGSTFYGYTF
d_call: .; v_call: TRBV9; j_call: TRBJ1-4; clone_size: .; cdr3_nt: TGTGCCAGCAGCACCCGCCCAGGGGTGAGGGAAAAACTGTTTTTT; cdr3_aa: CASSTRPGVREKLFF
d_call: .; v_call: TRBV2; j_call: TRBJ1-4; clone_size: many; cdr3_nt: TGTGCCAGCAGTGGAAGGGGAGGCGAAAAACTGTTTTTT; cdr3_aa: CASSGRGGEKLFF
d_call: .; v_call: TRBV5-1; j_call: TRBJ1-1; clone_size: many; cdr3_nt: TGCGCCAGCAGCTTGGCCAGTGCAGGGAACACTGAAGCTTTCTTT; cdr3_aa: CASSLASAGNTEAFF
d_call: .; v_call: TRBV5-1; j_call: TRBJ2-2; clone_size: few; cdr3_nt: TGCGCCAGCAGCTTGATCGGGGCTAGAAGCACCGGGGAGCTGTTTTTT; cdr3_aa: CASSLIGARSTGELFF
d_call: .; v_call: TRBV3-1; j_call: TRBJ1-5; clone_size: many; cdr3_nt: TGTGCCAGCAGCCAAGCCAGGGCGCAGCCCCAGCATTTT; cdr3_aa: CASSQARAQPQHF
d_call: .; v_call: TRBV11-2; j_call: TRBJ1-1; clone_size: many; cdr3_nt: TGTGCCAGCAGCTTAGGCAGCACAGGCACTGAAGCTTTCTTT; cdr3_aa: CASSLGSTGTEAFF
d_call: .; v_call: TRBV5-1; j_call: TRBJ2-1; clone_size: many; cdr3_nt: TGCGCCAGCAGCTTGGCCTCCCTTGCGGCAGTACTTAGCTCCTACAATGAGCAGTTCTTC; cdr3_aa: CASSLASLAAVLSSYNEQFF
d_call: .; v_call: TRBV7-9; j_call: TRBJ1-6; clone_size: .; cdr3_nt: TGTGCCAGCAGCTTAGAGTCAGGTGTTGGATCACCCCTCCACTTT; cdr3_aa: CASSLESGVGSPLHF
d_call: .; v_call: TRBV6-2/TRBV6-3; j_call: TRBJ1-1; clone_size: few; cdr3_nt: TGTGCCAGCAGTTCACCCGGCCAGGGTAGCGTGGAAGCTTTCTTT; cdr3_aa: CASSSPGQGSVEAFF
d_call: TRBD1; v_call: TRBV10-3; j_call: TRBJ2-7; clone_size: .; cdr3_nt: TGTGCCATCAGTGAGAGACAGGGTTACGAGCAGTACTTC; cdr3_aa: CAISERQGYEQYF